These 12 T cell receptor beta chains share one sample of origin, sequenced in a study of blood T cell repertoires in COVID-19. Assay used: immunoSEQ multiplex PCR; TCRdb lists only in-frame clones, some missing. The data contain a few hundred thousand clones, roughly 81% of them singletons. Sequenced input: peripheral blood. The source is a man aged 50 to 60 who had recovered from COVID-19.

This clone was picked up one time. CDR3 DNA: TGTGCCAGCAGCCCTCCGGCGCAGGGGAAAGATACGCAGTATTTT. It is translated as CASSPPAQGKDTQYF. The gene calls are TRBV2 and TRBJ2-3; the D gene is possibly TRBD1 (6 bases). Trimming shortened V by 6 bases and J by 5 bases, and 18 bases separated the two germline ends. From germline, CDR1 is SNHLY and CDR2 FYNNEI. The CDR3 runs to 15 residues.

This clone was counted a single time. V usage is TRBV27 and J usage is TRBJ1-2, with TRBD1 as a possible D gene (5 bases). This CDR3 is 13 amino acids long. V was clipped by 6 bases and J by 10 bases, with 18 bases between them. Germline CDR1 reads MNHEY; CDR2 reads SMNVEV (reference sequence). CDR3: CASSGTPGLDYTF. DNA of the CDR3: TGTGCCAGCAGCGGCACCCCGGGACTGGACTACACCTTC.

The chain employs TRBV28 and TRBJ2-3, with D possibly TRBD2 on 5 matching bases. Germline lookup yields CDR1 MDHEN and CDR2 SYDVKM. This CDR3 comprises 16 residues. V was trimmed by 4 bases and J by 4 bases, leaving 18 bases between them. CDR3 residues: CASSSLDSERADTQYF. CDR3 sequence (DNA): TGTGCCAGCAGTTCATTGGACTCGGAGAGGGCAGATACGCAGTATTTT.

CDR3 sequence: CASSSDRGSNQPQHF. The CDR3 DNA is TGTGCCAGCAGTTCGGACAGGGGTAGCAATCAGCCCCAGCATTTT. The chain couples TRBV6-2 or TRBV6-3 to TRBJ1-5, with 9 nucleotides matching TRBD1. V shed 4 bases and J 0 bases; nucleotides not matched to a gene: 1. CDR3 length: 15 amino acids. From germline, CDR1 is MNHEY and CDR2 SVGEGT.

The chain is built from TRBV6-2 or TRBV6-3 and TRBJ2-7, with D possibly being TRBD2 (6 bases). Between the trimmed V and J ends, which lost 2 bases and 0 bases, there was a span of 11 bases. The CDR3 has 15 residues. Germline V gives CDR1 MNHEY, CDR2 SVGEGT. The CDR3 reads CASSYPRDSSYEQYF. CDR3 coding DNA: TGTGCCAGCAGTTACCCTCGGGACTCCTCCTACGAGCAGTACTTC.

The rearrangement uses TRBV19 and TRBJ1-4; no definite D call. This CDR3 is built from 14 residues. The germline CDR1 and CDR2 sequences are LNHDA and SQIVND (reference sequence). V shed 1 base and J shed 5 bases, with 8 bases lying between them. CDR3 loop: CASSIGRENEKLFF. The CDR3 DNA sequence: TGTGCCAGTAGTATAGGGAGGGAGAATGAAAAACTGTTTTTT.

V and J are TRBV10-3 and TRBJ1-5, with a tentative D call TRBD1 (6 bases). The CDR3 consists of 14 residues. CDR1 ENHRY and CDR2 SYGVKD come from the germline V gene. Between the trimmed V and J ends, which lost 6 bases and 1 base, there was a span of 10 bases. CDR3 in DNA: TGTGCCATCAGCGGACAGTTGAGCAATCAGCCCCAGCATTTT. It encodes CAISGQLSNQPQHF.

The rearrangement links TRBV10-2 to TRBJ1-1; D unresolved. V lost 4 bases and J 1 base, leaving 13 bases between the germline ends. This CDR3 has 15 amino acids. Germline V lookup: CDR1 WSHSY, CDR2 SAAADI. For the CDR3, the DNA is TGCGCCAGCAGTGTCCTCCCAGGAGGGAACACTGAAGCTTTCTTT. Its protein product is CASSVLPGGNTEAFF.

In its sample, this clone was seen a few times. This rearrangement joins TRBV29-1 to TRBJ2-2, with D possibly TRBD2 on 7 matching bases. Per germline, CDR1 SQVTM and CDR2 ANQGSEA. This CDR3 comprises 15 residues. V dropped 6 bases and J dropped 1 base, with 15 bases sitting between them. For the CDR3, the DNA is TGCAGCGTCCGGGGGGCTAGCGGGAACACCGGGGAGCTGTTTTTT. Amino acids: CSVRGASGNTGELFF.

Only one count was recorded for this clone. The V gene is TRBV6-5, the J gene TRBJ2-5; 12 positions agree with TRBD2. The trim removed 6 bases at V and 5 bases at J, leaving 7 bases unmatched. This CDR3 is built from 15 residues. The germline V gene encodes CDR1 MNHEY and CDR2 SVGAGI. The CDR3 coding sequence is TGTGCCAGCAGCCCCCCTAGCGGGAGGGAGGAGACCCAGTACTTC. Protein sequence: CASSPPSGREETQYF.

CDR3 residues: CASSPGERISYEQYF. DNA for the CDR3: TGTGCCAGCAGCCCCGGGGAGCGGATCTCCTACGAGCAGTACTTC. The chain uses TRBV28 and TRBJ2-7; TRBD2 might be the D (5 bases). Deletions cut 6 bases from V and 0 bases from J, with 15 bases between. The CDR3 sequence is 15 residues long. The germline V gene has CDR1 MDHEN and CDR2 SYDVKM.

This chain connects TRBV6-5 to TRBJ1-5; 7 bases align to TRBD1. Germline CDR1 MNHEY, CDR2 SVGAGI. V dropped 5 bases and J dropped 2; count of bases not matched to a gene: 6. The CDR3 is 15 residues long. This CDR3 reads CASSQTGAGNQPQHF. CDR3 bases: TGTGCCAGCAGTCAAACAGGGGCTGGCAATCAGCCCCAGCATTTT.